The 9 T cell receptor beta chains listed next were all sequenced from one sample in a study of shared clonotypes between healthy human individuals. Positive CCR7 selection of CD45RO-negative cells yielded the naive CD8 cells, and terminally differentiated effector memory CD45RA+ cells were excluded. Using immunoSEQ multiplex PCR, the repertoire was profiled, and TCRdb retains in-frame clones only, with some absent. This sample has around 700,000 clones; about 92% occur once, and the top ten carry more than 20%. Sequenced input: naive CD8+ T cells sorted from blood. The receptor set was obtained from a man aged 25-40 years in good health.

This clone was detected a few times. This rearrangement joins TRBV6-1 to TRBJ2-5; possible D gene TRBD1, 5 bases. This CDR3 has 14 amino acids. Germline lookup yields CDR1 MNHNS and CDR2 SASEGT. V shed 10 bases and J shed 2 bases, with 17 bases lying between them. CDR3 nucleotides: TGTGCCACCGCAGGCCTGGGGCGGCAAGAGACCCAGTACTTC. This codes for CATAGLGRQETQYF.

The chain is built from TRBV11-2 and TRBJ2-7; D unresolved. V gave up 1 base and J gave up 4 bases, with 11 bases separating them. Germline V lookup: CDR1 SGHAT, CDR2 FQNNGV. This CDR3 region has 14 residues. The CDR3 reads CASSLGPESYEQYF. CDR3 coding DNA: TGTGCCAGCAGCTTAGGCCCTGAGTCGTACGAGCAGTACTTC.

The chain combines TRBV7-7 with TRBJ2-3; 13 positions match TRBD2. The J segment lost 5 bases and the V segment lost 1 base, leaving 0 bases of the junction unmatched. Germline V gives CDR1 SSHAT, CDR2 FNYEAQ (reference sequence). This CDR3 is 15 amino acids long. Here the CDR3 reads CASSLGTSGRDTQYF. The CDR3 DNA is TGTGCCAGCAGCTTAGGGACTAGCGGGAGAGATACGCAGTATTTT.

Points on this clone: The same CDR3 can be traced to other DNA sequences in this sample. V usage is TRBV29-1 and J usage is TRBJ2-7; maybe TRBD2 (6 bases). V gave up 5 bases and J gave up 2 bases, with 19 bases separating them. The CDR3 is 15 residues long. Germline CDR1 is SQVTM and CDR2 is ANQGSEA. CDR3 DNA sequence: TGCAGCGTTACCCTTGCATTAGCGGAGACCTACGAGCAGTACTTC. This sequence encodes CSVTLALAETYEQYF.

This sequence joins TRBV7-8 and TRBJ2-1, with TRBD2 matching 7 bases. Trimming removed 5 bases from V and 3 bases from J; junction bases left unmatched: 4. The length of the CDR3 is 14 residues. Per the germline V gene, CDR1 is SGHVS and CDR2 is FQNEAQ. In nucleotides, the CDR3 is TGTGCCAGCAGCGGTGGGAGGGACTACAATGAGCAGTTCTTC. Its protein product is CASSGGRDYNEQFF.

This clone was seen a handful of times. This chain connects TRBV28 to TRBJ1-5; 7 nucleotides align to TRBD1. Germline CDR1 MDHEN, CDR2 SYDVKM. The CDR3 length is 13 residues. V lost 7 bases, J lost 8 bases, and 8 bases stayed unmatched. The CDR3 loop is CASNTDRVEPQHF. The CDR3 coding sequence is TGTGCCAGCAATACCGACAGGGTGGAGCCCCAGCATTTT. Combining the CDR3 with reference TRBV28 and TRBJ1-5 gives the whole variable domain DVKVTQSSRYLVKRTGEKVFLECVQDMDHENMFWYRQDPGLGLRLIYFSYDVKMKEKGDIPEGYSVSREKKERFSLILESASTNQTSMYLCASNTDRVEPQHFGDGTRLSIL.

The chain combines TRBV11-1 with TRBJ1-2, with TRBD1 identical over 9 bases. The CDR3 spans 16 residues. The germline V gene encodes CDR1 SGHAT and CDR2 FQDESV (reference sequence). V shed 4 bases, J shed 6 bases, and the junction held 12 bases outside the gene matches. The CDR3 is CASSSSRGQGWDGYTF. CDR3 coding DNA: TGTGCCAGCAGCTCGTCGAGGGGACAGGGTTGGGATGGCTACACCTTC.

The CDR3 bases are TGCAGCGTTGATCTCCTCCTAGAGGGGCGAAGCGAGCAGTACTTC. It codes for CSVDLLLEGRSEQYF. The gene calls are TRBV29-1 and TRBJ2-7; D might be TRBD1 or TRBD2, each matching 5 bases. Trimming took off 3 bases at V and 6 bases at J, with 21 bases between the two ends. The CDR3 contains 15 residues. Germline CDR1 SQVTM, CDR2 ANQGSEA.

The chain uses TRBV2 and TRBJ2-3; D is undetermined. In germline, CDR1 is SNHLY, CDR2 FYNNEI. The CDR3 is 14 amino acids. The germline V and J ends were trimmed by 4 bases and 0 bases, with 8 bases remaining between them. CDR3 in amino acids: CASSGQDSTDTQYF. The CDR3 nucleotides are TGTGCCAGCAGTGGGCAGGATAGCACAGATACGCAGTATTTT.